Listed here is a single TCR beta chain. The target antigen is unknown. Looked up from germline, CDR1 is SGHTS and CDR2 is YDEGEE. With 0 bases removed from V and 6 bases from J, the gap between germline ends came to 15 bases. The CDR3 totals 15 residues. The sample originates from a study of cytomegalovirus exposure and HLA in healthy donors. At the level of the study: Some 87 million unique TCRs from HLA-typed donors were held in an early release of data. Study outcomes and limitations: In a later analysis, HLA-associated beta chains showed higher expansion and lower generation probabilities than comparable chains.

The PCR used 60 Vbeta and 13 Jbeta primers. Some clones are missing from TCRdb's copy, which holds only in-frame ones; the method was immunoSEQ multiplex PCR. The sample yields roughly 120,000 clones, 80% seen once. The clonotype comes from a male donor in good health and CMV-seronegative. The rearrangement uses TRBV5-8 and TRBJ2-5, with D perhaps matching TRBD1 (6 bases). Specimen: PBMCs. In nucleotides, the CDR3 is TGTGCCAGCAGCTTGGGAGGGCAGGGGTTGAAGACCCAGTACTTC. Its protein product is CASSLGGQGLKTQYF.